This TCR beta chain was sequenced during a study of T cell repertoires in cytomegalovirus infection. About the research overall: The public TCR beta signatures pointed to both CMV infection and matching HLA type. Study-level findings and limits: The ex vivo response was dominated by HLA-C-restricted CMV-specific TCR beta clonotypes. Summed frequency of public TCR beta families distinguished CMV carriers with the relevant HLA.

From the reads, TCRdb called clonotypes with MiXCR, one entry per CDR3 protein. The table includes around 740,000 distinct CDR3 sequences, 35% to 45% detected once. Germline CDR1 reads MGHRA; CDR2 reads YSYEKL. CDR3 length equals 19 residues. Trimming took off 1 base at V and 0 bases at J, with 16 bases between the two ends. This clonotype was detected a few times. Its antigen is unidentified. This sequence joins TRBV4-1 and TRBJ1-6; TRBD1 might be the D (5 bases). Sequencing input: PBMCs. The origin of this receptor is a human donor in good health (CMV status not recorded). Some clones in this sample may be carry-over from other donors' samples. CDR3 nucleotides: TGCGCCAGCAGCCAAGTATCGGGTTCCGGGGCCTCCTATAATTCACCCCTCCACTTT. Its translation: CASSQVSGSGASYNSPLHF.